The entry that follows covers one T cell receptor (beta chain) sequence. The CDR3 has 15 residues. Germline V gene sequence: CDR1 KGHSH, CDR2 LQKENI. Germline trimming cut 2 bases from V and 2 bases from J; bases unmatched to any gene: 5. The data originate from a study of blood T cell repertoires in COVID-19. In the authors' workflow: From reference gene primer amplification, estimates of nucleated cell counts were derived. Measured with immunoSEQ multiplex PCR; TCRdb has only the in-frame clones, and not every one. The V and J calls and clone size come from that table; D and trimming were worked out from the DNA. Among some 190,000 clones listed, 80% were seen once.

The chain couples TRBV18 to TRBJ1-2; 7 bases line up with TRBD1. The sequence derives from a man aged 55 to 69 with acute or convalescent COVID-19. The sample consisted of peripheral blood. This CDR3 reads CASSPGTVGNYGYTF. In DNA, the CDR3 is TGTGCCAGCTCACCAGGGACAGTGGGGAACTATGGCTACACCTTC.